Sequencing of this TCR beta chain was carried out in a study of blood T cell repertoires in COVID-19. Study background: The United States, Italy and Spain provided the acute and convalescent COVID-19 samples.

The CDR3 spans 16 residues. In germline, CDR1 is MDHEN, CDR2 SYDVKM. The J segment lost 0 bases and the V segment lost 7 bases, leaving 11 bases of the junction unmatched. Sequenced by immunoSEQ multiplex PCR; TCRdb stores in-frame clones only, minus some. The sample lists 30,000 to 45,000 clones; roughly 80% were seen once. This TCR came from a man aged 55 to 70 with active COVID-19. This sequence joins TRBV28 and TRBJ1-2; 7 nucleotides agree with TRBD1. Sample: peripheral blood. Here the CDR3 DNA reads TGTGCCAGCACCCCTGGGACAGCCAGGACTAACTATGGCTACACCTTC. Residues: CASTPGTARTNYGYTF.